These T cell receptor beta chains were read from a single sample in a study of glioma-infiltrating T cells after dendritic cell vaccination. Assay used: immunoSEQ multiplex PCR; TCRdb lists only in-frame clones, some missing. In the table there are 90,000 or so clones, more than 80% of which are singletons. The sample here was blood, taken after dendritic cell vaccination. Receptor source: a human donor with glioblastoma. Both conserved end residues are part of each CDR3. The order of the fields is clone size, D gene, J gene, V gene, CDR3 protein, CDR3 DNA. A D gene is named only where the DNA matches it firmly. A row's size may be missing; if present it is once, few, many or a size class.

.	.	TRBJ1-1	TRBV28	CASIRAGTEAFF	TGTGCCAGCATAAGGGCGGGCACTGAAGCTTTCTTT
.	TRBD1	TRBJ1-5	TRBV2	CASSSGGGGQPQHF	TGTGCCAGCAGTTCAGGGGGCGGTGGTCAGCCCCAGCATTTT
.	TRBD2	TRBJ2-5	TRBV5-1	CASSLVGLAGPETQYF	TGCGCCAGCAGCTTGGTCGGCCTAGCGGGCCCAGAGACCCAGTACTTC
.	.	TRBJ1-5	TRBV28	CASSSPHAGAQPQHF	TGTGCCAGCAGTTCACCCCACGCGGGGGCTCAGCCCCAGCATTTT
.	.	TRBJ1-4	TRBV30	CAWSDAGSNEKLFF	TGTGCCTGGAGTGACGCCGGGAGTAATGAAAAACTGTTTTTT
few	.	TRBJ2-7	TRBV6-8	CASSYYEGHEQYF	TGTGCCAGCAGTTACTATGAGGGCCACGAGCAGTACTTC
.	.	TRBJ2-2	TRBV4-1	CASSRRQGGDSNTGELFF	TGCGCCAGCAGCCGGAGACAAGGGGGGGACTCGAACACCGGGGAGCTGTTTTTT
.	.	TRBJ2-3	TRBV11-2	CASSAGTVLPQYF	TGTGCCAGCAGCGCGGGGACAGTGCTACCGCAGTATTTT
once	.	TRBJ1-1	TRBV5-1	CASSLDTVITEAFF	TGCGCCAGCAGCTTGGACACAGTGATTACTGAAGCTTTCTTT
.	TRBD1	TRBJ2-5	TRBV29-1	CSVEIGQGILETQYF	TGCAGCGTTGAAATTGGACAGGGAATACTGGAGACCCAGTACTTC
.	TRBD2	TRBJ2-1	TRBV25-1	CASSPLAGVSNEQFF	TGTGCCAGCAGTCCACTAGCGGGAGTGTCCAATGAGCAGTTCTTC
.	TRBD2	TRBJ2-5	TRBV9	CASSVDPRGTSRETQYF	TGTGCCAGCAGCGTAGATCCGAGGGGGACTAGCAGGGAGACCCAGTACTTC
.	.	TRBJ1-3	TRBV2	CASSTGQTNSGNTIYF	TGTGCCAGCAGTACCGGACAGACTAACTCTGGAAACACCATATATTTT
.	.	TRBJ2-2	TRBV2	CASSAPAGELFF	TGTGCCAGCAGTGCCCCGGCCGGGGAGCTGTTTTTT
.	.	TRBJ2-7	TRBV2	CASRSSAYEQYF	TGTGCCAGCCGTAGCTCCGCCTACGAGCAGTACTTC
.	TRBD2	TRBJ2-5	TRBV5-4	CASSAGLADQETQYF	TGTGCCAGCAGCGCGGGACTAGCGGACCAAGAGACCCAGTACTTC
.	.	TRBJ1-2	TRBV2	CASSVGAWDGYTF	TGTGCCAGCAGTGTGGGGGCTTGGGATGGCTACACCTTC
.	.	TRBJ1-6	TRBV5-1	CASSLEHGNPGSPLHF	TGCGCCAGCAGCTTAGAGCACGGGAACCCCGGGTCACCCCTCCACTTT
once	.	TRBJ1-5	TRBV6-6	CASSYRGDQPQHF	TGTGCCAGCAGTTATCGGGGGGATCAGCCCCAGCATTTT
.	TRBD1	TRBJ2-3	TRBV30	CAWRDLGQGVTDTQYF	TGTGCCTGGAGGGACCTGGGACAGGGAGTCACAGATACGCAGTATTTT
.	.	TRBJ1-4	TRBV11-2	CASSSLGGGYGEKLFF	TGTGCCAGCAGCTCCCTTGGGGGGGGCTATGGTGAAAAACTGTTTTTT
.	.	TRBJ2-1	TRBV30	CAWAAGPSGYNEQFF	TGTGCCTGGGCGGCGGGGCCCAGCGGCTACAATGAGCAGTTCTTC
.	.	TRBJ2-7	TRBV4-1	CASSHGPSATPREQYF	TGCGCCAGCAGCCATGGGCCTAGCGCGACCCCACGGGAGCAGTACTTC
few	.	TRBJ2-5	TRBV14	CASSQVLGGGETQYF	TGTGCCAGCAGCCAAGTATTAGGAGGCGGTGAGACCCAGTACTTC
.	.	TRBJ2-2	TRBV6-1	CASKQGAPGELFF	TGTGCCAGCAAACAGGGCGCCCCCGGGGAGCTGTTTTTT
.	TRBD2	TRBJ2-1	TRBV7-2	CASSPGSGGYNEQFF	TGTGCCAGCAGCCCAGGGAGCGGGGGGTACAATGAGCAGTTCTTC
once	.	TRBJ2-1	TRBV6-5	CASSGMIDRYNEQFF	TGTGCCAGCAGCGGCATGATAGACAGATACAATGAGCAGTTCTTC
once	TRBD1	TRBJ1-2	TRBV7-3	CASSSSTGAGYTF	TGTGCCAGCAGCTCCTCGACAGGGGCCGGCTACACCTTC
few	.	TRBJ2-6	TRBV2	CASSLSSGANVLTF	TGTGCCAGCAGTCTAAGCTCTGGGGCCAACGTCCTGACTTTC
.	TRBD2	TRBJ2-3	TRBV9	CASSFTYGGAGTDTQYF	TGTGCCAGCAGCTTTACATACGGGGGGGCCGGCACAGATACGCAGTATTTT
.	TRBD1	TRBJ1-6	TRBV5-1	CASAWGTGNSPLHF	TGCGCCAGCGCGTGGGGGACAGGTAATTCACCCCTCCACTTT
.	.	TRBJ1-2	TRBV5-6	CASSLGTSNYGYTF	TGTGCCAGCAGCTTAGGGACATCTAACTATGGCTACACCTTC
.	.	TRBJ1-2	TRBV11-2	CASSKEVGQRGYTF	TGTGCCAGCAGCAAAGAAGTCGGGCAGCGGGGCTACACCTTC
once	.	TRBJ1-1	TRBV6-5	CASSYYGSEAFF	TGTGCCAGCAGTTACTATGGTAGTGAAGCTTTCTTT